This note documents a single TCR beta chain sequence. This table comes from immunoSEQ multiplex PCR, and its TCRdb copy is limited to in-frame clones, with some not included. Of 200,000 to 300,000 clones in the sample, about 87% were seen once. The entry originates in a study of blood T cell repertoires in COVID-19. About the research overall: PBMCs, B-cell-depleted T cells, or T cells provided the cDNA or gDNA that made up the material.

The CDR3 covers 15 residues. The germline V gene encodes CDR1 MNHEY and CDR2 SVGEGT. Trimming cost V 6 bases and J 4 bases; bases outside gene matches: 8. The V gene is TRBV6-2 or TRBV6-3, the J gene TRBJ2-3; 9 bases map to TRBD1. Input material: PBMCs or T cells enriched from blood (not recorded which). This clonotype was sampled from a woman in her thirties or forties with acute COVID-19. CDR3 DNA: TGTGCCAGCAGCCCTACAGGGGGCGGCGCAGATACGCAGTATTTT. This codes for CASSPTGGGADTQYF.